This paragraph covers one T cell receptor beta chain sequence. No antigen is known for it. This record belongs to a study of cytomegalovirus exposure and HLA in healthy donors. Study as a whole: As an earlier analysis found, 150 million to 200 million T cells yielded about 120 million unique TCR beta sequences. Study results and caveats: The authors enumerated over 150 TCR beta chains as linked to cytomegalovirus. In a later analysis, the majority of CMV-associated beta chains seemingly showed HLA restriction. Specificity for CMV antigens was confirmed in vitro for three of the CMV-associated chains.

60 Vbeta and 13 Jbeta primers were used in PCR. Method: immunoSEQ multiplex PCR; TCRdb's copy keeps in-frame clones and lacks some. The sample carries under 200,000 clones, roughly four fifths recorded once. Per the germline V gene, CDR1 is SGHTA and CDR2 is FQGTGA. The CDR3 is 18 amino acids. Trimming removed 2 bases from V and 0 bases from J; junction bases left unmatched: 8. The chain recombines TRBV7-3 with TRBJ2-7; 12 nucleotides agree with TRBD2. Specimen: PBMCs. The clonotype originates from a woman aged 50 to 60 in good health and CMV-seronegative. Here the CDR3 reads CASSLFPSGRDYSYEQYF. DNA of the CDR3: TGTGCCAGCAGCTTATTTCCTAGCGGGAGGGACTACTCCTACGAGCAGTACTTC.